These T cell receptor beta chains were read from a single sample in a study of tumor and adjacent non-tumor tissue in lung cancer. TCRdb re-analysed the multiplex PCR reads in MiXCR, keeping a single row per CDR3 protein. This table holds under 150,000 distinct CDR3 sequences, approximately 71% found once. The sample was lung tumor tissue. The receptors shown here come from a man aged 25 to 40 with non-small cell lung cancer. Both conserved end residues are part of each CDR3. The D gene is left open where the match is weak. Clone sizes are given selectively: once, few, many, or a class where the clone is expanded.

V: TRBV11-2; J: TRBJ1-2; D: -; size: -; CDR3: CAGSPFGNYSYTF; DNA: TGTGCCGGCAGCCCCTTCGGCAACTATAGCTACACCTTC
V: TRBV6-5; J: TRBJ2-1; D: TRBD2; size: -; CDR3: CASMLLAGYDEQFF; DNA: TGCGCCAGCATGTTGCTAGCGGGGTACGATGAGCAGTTCTTC
V: TRBV11-2; J: TRBJ2-5; D: TRBD1; size: few; CDR3: CVSSLVPGGETQYF; DNA: TGTGTCAGCAGCTTAGTCCCAGGGGGTGAGACCCAGTACTTC
V: TRBV5-5; J: TRBJ2-2; D: -; size: -; CDR3: CASSIHPAGQNTGKLFF; DNA: TGTGCCAGCAGCATACACCCAGCGGGACAAAACACCGGGAAGCTGTTTTTT
V: TRBV6-2/TRBV6-3; J: TRBJ2-5; D: TRBD2; size: few; CDR3: CASRTTRLAGGPVGQETQYF; DNA: TGTGCCAGCAGGACGACGAGACTAGCGGGGGGGCCCGTCGGACAAGAGACCCAGTACTTC
V: TRBV6-5; J: TRBJ2-7; D: TRBD1; size: many; CDR3: CASSYSTAGGQREQYF; DNA: TGTGCCAGCAGTTACTCTACGGCAGGGGGACAGCGCGAGCAGTACTTC
V: TRBV12-3/TRBV12-4; J: TRBJ2-7; D: -; size: once; CDR3: CAGTLDKGGEQYF; DNA: TGTGCCGGCACCCTCGACAAGGGTGGGGAGCAGTACTTC
V: TRBV5-5; J: TRBJ1-2; D: -; size: -; CDR3: CASSLDEGSNYGYTF; DNA: TGTGCCAGCAGCTTGGATGAAGGGTCTAACTATGGGTACACCTTC
V: TRBV4-1; J: TRBJ1-5; D: -; size: -; CDR3: CASSQDLGSNEPHHF; DNA: TGCGCCAGCAGCCAAGATCTGGGCTCTAATGAGCCCCACCATTTT
V: TRBV5-1; J: TRBJ1-4; D: TRBD1; size: -; CDR3: CTSSRTGSGNEKLFF; DNA: TGCACCAGCAGCCGGACAGGGTCGGGGAATGAAAAACTGTTTTTT
V: TRBV9; J: TRBJ2-1; D: TRBD1; size: few; CDR3: CASSVKGQTYNEQFF; DNA: TGTGCCAGCAGCGTTAAGGGACAGACCTACAATGAGCAGTTCTTC
V: TRBV20-1; J: TRBJ1-4; D: -; size: -; CDR3: CSAARQGRYEKLFF; DNA: TGCAGTGCTGCCCGACAAGGGCGATATGAAAAACTGTTTTTT
V: TRBV11-2; J: TRBJ2-7; D: -; size: -; CDR3: CPSSWGGPADKQYF; DNA: TGTCCCAGCAGCTGGGGAGGTCCCGCCGATAAGCAGTACTTC
V: TRBV4-2; J: TRBJ2-7; D: TRBD1; size: -; CDR3: CTSSQVRDRGIPYEQYF; DNA: TGTACCAGCAGCCAAGTTCGGGACAGGGGTATTCCCTACGAGCAGTACTTC
V: TRBV29-1; J: TRBJ2-2; D: -; size: -; CDR3: CRIEVRGLTGELFF; DNA: TGCAGAATTGAAGTCAGGGGCCTCACCGGGGAGCTGTTTTTT
V: TRBV4-1; J: TRBJ1-5; D: -; size: -; CDR3: CAISQDRLSNQPQHF; DNA: TGCGCCATCAGCCAAGATAGACTTAGCAATCAGCCCCAGCATTTT
V: TRBV4-3; J: TRBJ2-7; D: TRBD2; size: -; CDR3: CAGGQARGLGYEQYF; DNA: TGCGCCGGCGGCCAAGCCAGGGGACTAGGCTACGAGCAGTACTTC
V: TRBV6-1; J: TRBJ2-7; D: -; size: -; CDR3: CASSQEDRTPYEQYF; DNA: TGTGCCAGCAGCCAAGAAGACAGGACCCCATACGAGCAATACTTC
V: TRBV4-1; J: TRBJ2-5; D: -; size: -; CDR3: CASSQDRRLVETQYF; DNA: TGCGCCAGCAGCCAAGATCGAAGGTTGGTGGAGACCCAGTACTTC
V: TRBV20-1; J: TRBJ1-2; D: TRBD1; size: many; CDR3: CSAIRTGGTNYGYTF; DNA: TGCAGTGCCATACGGACAGGGGGCACTAACTATGGCTACACCTTC
V: TRBV20-1; J: TRBJ2-3; D: TRBD2; size: -; CDR3: CSASDRAGWPVDTQSF; DNA: TGCAGTGCTAGTGATCGAGCGGGATGGCCGGTAGATACGCAGTCTTTT
V: TRBV5-6; J: TRBJ1-1; D: -; size: -; CDR3: CTSGFGRITEAFF; DNA: TGTACCAGCGGCTTCGGCAGAATCACTGAAGCTTTCTTT
V: TRBV20-1; J: TRBJ2-2; D: TRBD2; size: many; CDR3: CSFRGGLAGSNTGELFF; DNA: TGCAGTTTTAGGGGAGGACTAGCGGGGTCGAACACCGGGGAGCTGTTTTTT
V: TRBV6-2/TRBV6-3; J: TRBJ2-2; D: -; size: many; CDR3: CASSLGRTGELFF; DNA: TGTGCCAGCAGCTTAGGGAGGACCGGGGAGCTGTTTTTT
V: TRBV4-2; J: TRBJ2-7; D: TRBD2; size: many; CDR3: CASSLEVTSGSLEQYF; DNA: TGTGCCAGCAGCCTCGAGGTGACTAGCGGGAGTTTAGAGCAGTACTTC
V: TRBV12-3/TRBV12-4; J: TRBJ1-5; D: -; size: once; CDR3: CASSLSWQQPQHF; DNA: TGTGCCAGCAGTTTGTCCTGGCAGCAGCCCCAGCATTTT
V: TRBV20-1; J: TRBJ1-1; D: TRBD1; size: -; CDR3: CCAKRGRWVTEAFF; DNA: TGCTGTGCTAAGAGGGGGCGCTGGGTTACTGAAGCTTTCTTT
V: TRBV6-2/TRBV6-3; J: TRBJ2-7; D: -; size: -; CDR3: CAGRLPGQPTYEQYF; DNA: TGTGCCGGCAGGCTGCCGGGACAACCTACCTACGAGCAGTACTTC
V: TRBV12-3/TRBV12-4; J: TRBJ2-1; D: TRBD1; size: many; CDR3: CASSPRDREQFF; DNA: TGTGCCAGCAGTCCACGGGACAGAGAGCAGTTCTTC
V: TRBV6-5; J: TRBJ1-2; D: TRBD1; size: -; CDR3: CASSNRGGNYGYTF; DNA: TGTGCCAGCAGTAACAGAGGGGGCAACTATGGCTACACCTTC
V: TRBV12-3/TRBV12-4; J: TRBJ2-3; D: -; size: once; CDR3: CVTGTSPAYTQYF; DNA: TGTGTCACCGGGACTTCCCCCGCATATACGCAGTATTTT
V: TRBV6-1; J: TRBJ2-3; D: TRBD2; size: -; CDR3: CASSELAGGTDMQYF; DNA: TGTGCCAGCAGTGAACTAGCGGGGGGCACAGATATGCAGTATTTT
V: TRBV20-1; J: TRBJ2-2; D: -; size: -; CDR3: CNARDGPGVLFF; DNA: TGCAATGCTAGAGATGGGCCCGGGGTGCTGTTTTTT
V: TRBV6-5; J: TRBJ2-3; D: -; size: -; CDR3: CASSRRGYPFADTQYF; DNA: TGTGCCAGCTCGAGGAGAGGGTATCCATTCGCAGATACGCAGTATTTT
V: TRBV20-1; J: TRBJ2-3; D: -; size: once; CDR3: CSDRGEDTQYF; DNA: TGCAGTGATAGGGGTGAAGATACGCAGTATTTT
V: TRBV30; J: TRBJ1-2; D: -; size: few; CDR3: CAWSPGHANYGYTF; DNA: TGTGCCTGGAGCCCTGGACACGCTAACTATGGCTACACCTTC
V: TRBV7-8; J: TRBJ1-4; D: -; size: -; CDR3: CASSLGPGLSGLQFF; DNA: TGTGCCAGCAGCTTGGGCCCGGGACTCTCGGGGCTTCAGTTTTTT
V: TRBV11-2; J: TRBJ2-7; D: TRBD1; size: -; CDR3: CASSHHGQGIDEQYF; DNA: TGTGCCAGCAGTCATCACGGACAGGGTATCGACGAGCAGTACTTC
V: TRBV20-1; J: TRBJ1-5; D: -; size: -; CDR3: CSARVGIGASQPQHF; DNA: TGCAGTGCTAGAGTCGGTATAGGGGCTAGTCAGCCCCAGCATTTT
V: TRBV29-1; J: TRBJ2-1; D: -; size: many; CDR3: CSVEDPTGYNEQFF; DNA: TGCAGCGTTGAGGACCCCACAGGATACAATGAGCAGTTCTTC
V: TRBV5-1; J: TRBJ2-5; D: -; size: -; CDR3: CASSGPLETQYF; DNA: TGCGCCAGCAGCGGACCCCTGGAGACCCAGTACTTC
V: TRBV29-1; J: TRBJ2-4; D: TRBD1; size: few; CDR3: CSVDGTAENIQYF; DNA: TGCAGCGTTGATGGGACAGCCGAAAACATTCAGTACTTC
V: TRBV6-5; J: TRBJ2-2; D: TRBD2; size: -; CDR3: CASSSPLAGGYGELLF; DNA: TGTGCCAGCAGTTCGCCACTAGCGGGAGGTTATGGGGAGCTGCTTTTT
V: TRBV12-3/TRBV12-4; J: TRBJ2-5; D: TRBD2; size: -; CDR3: CASMRTSEETQYF; DNA: TGTGCTAGCATGCGGACTAGCGAAGAGACCCAGTACTTC
V: TRBV11-1; J: TRBJ2-7; D: TRBD1; size: -; CDR3: CASSQDRVLYF; DNA: TGTGCCAGCAGCCAGGACAGGGTCTTGTACTTC
V: TRBV18; J: TRBJ2-3; D: TRBD2; size: few; CDR3: CATHSSGESTDTQYF; DNA: TGTGCCACCCACTCTAGCGGGGAAAGCACAGATACGCAGTATTTT
V: TRBV29-1; J: TRBJ2-3; D: -; size: -; CDR3: CSVSDSPQYF; DNA: TGCAGCGTTTCCGACTCCCCGCAGTATTTT
V: TRBV11-1; J: TRBJ2-2; D: TRBD2; size: -; CDR3: CASGPDLGRGNTGELFF; DNA: TGTGCCAGCGGCCCAGACTTAGGGCGGGGGAATACCGGGGAGCTGTTTTTT
V: TRBV20-1; J: TRBJ1-6; D: -; size: -; CDR3: CSARVPGTGDSHLHF; DNA: TGCAGTGCTAGAGTACCCGGGACTGGGGACTCACACCTCCACTTT
V: TRBV12-5; J: TRBJ2-4; D: -; size: few; CDR3: CASGLTAAKNIQYF; DNA: TGTGCTAGTGGTTTGACAGCAGCCAAAAACATTCAGTACTTC
V: TRBV20-1; J: TRBJ2-5; D: -; size: -; CDR3: CSARWRGRETQCF; DNA: TGCAGCGCCAGATGGAGGGGCCGGGAGACCCAGTGCTTC
V: TRBV6-5; J: TRBJ2-7; D: TRBD1; size: few; CDR3: CASSWGQGISYEQYF; DNA: TGTGCCAGCAGTTGGGGACAGGGGATTTCCTACGAGCAGTACTTC
V: TRBV4-2; J: TRBJ2-7; D: -; size: many; CDR3: CASSQVGLHSEYEQYF; DNA: TGTGCCAGCAGCCAGGTAGGACTCCATTCGGAGTACGAGCAGTACTTC
V: TRBV4-2; J: TRBJ2-1; D: TRBD2; size: many; CDR3: CASSITSREENEQFF; DNA: TGTGCCAGCAGCATAACTAGCCGGGAGGAGAATGAGCAGTTCTTC
V: TRBV7-2; J: TRBJ2-7; D: -; size: -; CDR3: CASSLSSGDYEQYF; DNA: TGCGCCAGCAGCCTATCATCAGGGGACTACGAGCAGTACTTC